These 13 T cell receptor beta chains were all obtained from the same sample, sequenced in a study of OX40 agonist ivuxolimab in advanced cancers. Using immunoSEQ multiplex PCR, the repertoire was profiled, and TCRdb retains in-frame clones only, with some absent. This sample has approximately 74,000 clones, with around 90% found just once. The sequencing used CD4+ or CD8+ T cells sorted from blood, collected in a trial of the OX40 agonist ivuxolimab. These receptors were collected from an adult with an advanced solid tumor such as melanoma, head and neck, liver or kidney cancer.

The V and J genes are TRBV7-8 and TRBJ2-7, with D perhaps matching TRBD1 (6 bases). Germline-derived CDR1 and CDR2 are SGHVS and FQNEAQ. Trimming took 5 bases from V and 4 from J, leaving 15 bases between them. The CDR3 has 14 amino acids. Here the CDR3 DNA reads TGTGCCAGCAGCCCGCGATCAGGGGAATACGAGCAGTACTTC. Translation gives CASSPRSGEYEQYF.

This chain links TRBV30 with TRBJ1-2; perhaps TRBD1 as D (5 bases). The CDR3 extends over 13 amino acids. The germline V and J ends were trimmed by 2 bases and 8 bases, with 15 bases remaining between them. Germline loops: CDR1 GTSNPN, CDR2 SVGIG (reference sequence). The chain's CDR3 is CAWSPPGTIGYTF. DNA for the CDR3: TGTGCCTGGAGTCCCCCGGGGACCATCGGCTACACCTTC.

The chain links TRBV5-1 to TRBJ1-1, with TRBD1 as a possible D gene (5 bases). The CDR3 spans 14 residues. Germline loops: CDR1 SGHRS, CDR2 YFSETQ. The germline V and J ends were trimmed by 4 bases and 7 bases, with 17 bases remaining between them. Here the CDR3 DNA reads TGCGCCAGCAGCCCCGGCGACAGTTCCGATGAAGCTTTCTTT. Translating gives CASSPGDSSDEAFF. Together with reference TRBV5-1 and TRBJ1-1, the CDR3 gives the full variable domain: KAGVTQTPRYLIKTRGQQVTLSCSPISGHRSVSWYQQTPGQGLQFLFEYFSETQRNKGNFPGRFSGRQFSNSRSEMNVSTLELGDSALYLCASSPGDSSDEAFFGQGTRLTVV.

V and J are TRBV5-1 and TRBJ2-6; a possible D gene is TRBD1 (7 bases). The CDR3 spans 15 residues. Trimming left V 6 bases short and J 0 bases short, with 10 bases between. CDR1 and CDR2 (germline): SGHRS, YFSETQ. Here the CDR3 reads CASTRGDSGANVLTF. The DNA of the CDR3 is TGCGCCAGCACCAGGGGGGACTCTGGGGCCAACGTCCTGACTTTC.

For the CDR3, the DNA is TGTGCCAGCAGCTTGCTTCCACCCTCTGGAAACACCATATATTTT. Its protein is CASSLLPPSGNTIYF. This rearrangement joins TRBV5-6 to TRBJ1-3; no clear D gene. Per germline, CDR1 SGHDT and CDR2 YYEEEE. Trimming took 1 base from V and 0 from J, leaving 8 bases between them. The CDR3 spans 15 residues.

The V call is TRBV7-9, the J call TRBJ1-1; TRBD1 agrees at 9 bases. This CDR3 comprises 14 residues. The J segment lost 5 bases and the V segment lost 5 bases, leaving 6 bases of the junction unmatched. Germline lookup yields CDR1 SEHNR and CDR2 FQNEAQ (reference sequence). CDR3 DNA sequence: TGTGCCAGCAGCCAGGGACAGGGAGAGACTGAAGCTTTCTTT. It encodes CASSQGQGETEAFF.

CDR3 region: CASSKWGRNEKLFF. The CDR3 nucleotides are TGTGCCAGCAGCAAATGGGGGAGAAATGAAAAACTGTTTTTT. This chain links TRBV14 with TRBJ1-4; D might be TRBD1 (5 bases). This CDR3 spans 14 amino acids. Germline lookup yields CDR1 SGHDN and CDR2 FVKESK. The ends were cut back, 5 bases at V and 5 bases at J, with 12 bases in the middle.

The rearrangement joins TRBV7-2 to TRBJ2-1; 12 bases fit TRBD2. With V trimmed by 2 bases and J by 9 bases, 14 bases remained unmatched. This CDR3 contains 18 residues. Germline CDR1 and CDR2: SGHTA and FQGNSA. CDR3 DNA sequence: TGTGCCAGCAGCTTAAAGTTCGATTGGACTAGCGGGGTGAGTGAGCAGTTCTTC. Translation gives CASSLKFDWTSGVSEQFF.

The V call is TRBV5-4, the J call TRBJ1-5; no reliable D call. V lost 0 bases and J 3 bases, leaving 7 bases between the germline ends. In germline, CDR1 is SGHNT, CDR2 YYREEE (reference sequence). This CDR3 comprises 14 residues. Here the CDR3 DNA reads TGTGCCAGCAGCTTGGAAGGGAACAATCAGCCCCAGCATTTT. It translates to CASSLEGNNQPQHF.

The rearrangement uses TRBV7-2 and TRBJ2-3, with D unresolved. This CDR3 contains 12 residues. Between the trimmed V and J ends, which lost 2 bases and 6 bases, there was a span of 6 bases. The germline CDR1 and CDR2 sequences are SGHTA and FQGNSA. CDR3 DNA: TGTGCCAGCAGCTTACTGTCGGATACGCAGTATTTT. This encodes CASSLLSDTQYF. Looking up the rest from reference TRBV7-2 and TRBJ2-3 gives the full variable domain: GAGVSQSPSNKVTEKGKDVELRCDPISGHTALYWYRQSLGQGLEFLIYFQGNSAPDKSGLPSDRFSAERTGGSVSTLTIQRTQQEDSAVYLCASSLLSDTQYFGPGTRLTVL.

The rearrangement links TRBV9 to TRBJ2-5, with a weak D call TRBD2 (6 bases). CDR3 length: 14 residues. Germline V CDR1 and CDR2: SGDLS, YYNGEE. The V end was cut by 0 bases, the J end by 4 bases, with 10 bases between. CDR3 DNA: TGTGCCAGCAGCGTAGGCCCCGGGGGAGAGACCCAGTACTTC. It is translated as CASSVGPGGETQYF. Full variable domain (outside the CDR3, taken from reference TRBV9 and TRBJ2-5): DSGVTQTPKHLITATGQRVTLRCSPRSGDLSVYWYQQSLDQGLQFLIQYYNGEERAKGNILERFSAQQFPDLHSELNLSSLELGDSALYFCASSVGPGGETQYFGPGTRLLVL.

The chain employs TRBV10-3 and TRBJ2-5; no firm D call. With 3 bases removed from V and 4 bases from J, the gap between germline ends came to 6 bases. The CDR3 is made up of 12 amino acids. Per germline, CDR1 ENHRY and CDR2 SYGVKD. Written as DNA, the CDR3 is TGTGCCATCAGTGATTCGGGAGAGACCCAGTACTTC. Translation: CAISDSGETQYF.

This clone appeared once. This chain links TRBV9 with TRBJ2-3; D is tentatively TRBD1 or TRBD2 (5 bases each). CDR1 SGDLS and CDR2 YYNGEE come from the germline V gene. Trimming removed 3 bases from V and 4 bases from J, with 21 bases in between. The length of the CDR3 is 17 residues. The CDR3 spells CASSEGFAGLGPDTQYF. DNA of the CDR3: TGTGCCAGCAGCGAGGGGTTTGCGGGTCTGGGCCCAGATACGCAGTATTTT.